The 16 T cell receptor beta chains reported below all come from one sample, sequenced in a study of T cells in pancreatic ductal adenocarcinoma. Surgery without prior neoadjuvant therapy was the treatment of the selected pancreatic ductal adenocarcinoma patients. The repertoire was sequenced with immunoSEQ multiplex PCR; TCRdb's copy has only in-frame clones and lacks some. This sample has 11,000 or so clones; 86% occur once, and the top ten carry around 19%. The sample was PBMCs. These TCRs come from a human donor with pancreatic ductal adenocarcinoma.

The chain combines TRBV11-2 with TRBJ1-6; tentatively, D is TRBD1 (5 bases). This CDR3 region has 13 residues. V dropped 3 bases and J dropped 7 bases, with 7 bases sitting between them. CDR1 and CDR2 from the germline V gene are SGHAT and FQNNGV. The CDR3 nucleotides are TGTGCCAGCAGCTTTCCAGGGAATTCACCCCTCCACTTT. Encoded protein: CASSFPGNSPLHF.

V gene TRBV5-1 combines with J gene TRBJ2-3; D remains unclear. Germline V gene lookup returns CDR1 SGHRS and CDR2 YFSETQ. This CDR3 comprises 13 residues. Trimming took off 0 bases at V and 4 bases at J, with 6 bases between the two ends. DNA for the CDR3: TGCGCCAGCAGCTTGGTGATTGCAGATACGCAGTATTTT. This gives the protein CASSLVIADTQYF.

The rearrangement uses TRBV5-4 and TRBJ2-7; D gene unclear. There are 14 residues in the CDR3. Trimming pared 1 base from V and 4 bases from J, leaving 12 bases between. Per germline, CDR1 SGHNT and CDR2 YYREEE (reference sequence). The CDR3 DNA reads as TGTGCCAGCAGCTTGACCCAGGACGGGTACGAGCAGTACTTC. Protein sequence: CASSLTQDGYEQYF.

The chain is built from TRBV18 and TRBJ2-5, with D perhaps matching TRBD1 (6 bases). This CDR3 has 13 amino acids. Trimming left V 2 bases short and J 5 bases short, with 9 bases between. Germline assignment: CDR1 KGHSH and CDR2 LQKENI. The DNA of the CDR3 is TGTGCCAGCTCACCAGGGACAAGTGAGACCCAGTACTTC. This gives the protein CASSPGTSETQYF. The full variable domain, with the rest looked up from reference TRBV18 and TRBJ2-5, is NAGVMQNPRHLVRRRGQEARLRCSPMKGHSHVYWYRQLPEEGLKFMVYLQKENIIDESGMPKERFSAEFPKEGPSILRIQQVVRGDSAAYFCASSPGTSETQYFGPGTRLLVL.

DNA for the CDR3: TGTGCCAGCAGCTTAGGTGGGCGAGAGTTTGGAAACAATGAGCAGTTCTTC. Its protein is CASSLGGREFGNNEQFF. V is TRBV11-2 and J is TRBJ2-1; D not resolved. This CDR3 region has 17 residues. CDR1 is SGHAT and CDR2 is FQNNGV in the germline V gene. Trimming took 1 base from V and 5 from J, leaving 18 bases between them.

A single count supports this clone. The J gene is TRBJ1-4, the V gene TRBV4-3; TRBD1 matches at 9 bases. Looked up from germline, CDR1 is LGHNA and CDR2 is YSLEER. The CDR3 runs to 18 residues. V lost 0 bases and J lost 6; bases outside the gene matches: 11. CDR3 in DNA: TGCGCCAGCAGCCAAGATGGACACAGGGGGCGCGGGGATGAAAAACTGTTTTTT. Amino acids: CASSQDGHRGRGDEKLFF.

The chain recombines TRBV7-2 with TRBJ2-1, with 9 bases matching TRBD1. J was trimmed by 7 bases and V by 4 bases; bases with no gene match: 8. This CDR3 region has 15 residues. The germline V gene encodes CDR1 SGHTA and CDR2 FQGNSA. CDR3: CASSSTGTGLNEQFF. CDR3 DNA: TGTGCCAGCAGCTCGACCGGGACAGGGTTGAATGAGCAGTTCTTC.

The V call is TRBV4-1, the J call TRBJ2-7, with D possibly being TRBD2 (6 bases). This CDR3 has 15 amino acids. Germline values: CDR1 MGHRA, CDR2 YSYEKL. Trimming pared 1 base from V and 7 bases from J, leaving 17 bases between. The chain's CDR3 is CASSQGGESLWEQYF. CDR3 nucleotides: TGCGCCAGCAGCCAAGGGGGGGAGTCACTTTGGGAGCAGTACTTC.

This chain joins TRBV9 and TRBJ1-2; 10 positions match TRBD1. The trim removed 5 bases at V and 5 bases at J, leaving 9 bases unmatched. Germline V CDR1 and CDR2: SGDLS, YYNGEE. The CDR3 runs to 15 residues. This chain's CDR3 is CASSVDRDRGYGYTF. CDR3 DNA: TGTGCCAGCAGTGTGGACCGGGACAGGGGTTATGGCTACACCTTC.

The chain recombines TRBV19 with TRBJ2-1; D unclear. V lost 7 bases and J lost 5, with 9 bases in between. The germline V gene encodes CDR1 LNHDA and CDR2 SQIVND (reference sequence). This CDR3 comprises 12 residues. This CDR3 is CASKVKDNEQFF. The CDR3, as DNA: TGTGCCAGTAAGGTGAAGGACAATGAGCAGTTCTTC.

This chain uses TRBV30 with TRBJ1-5, with D maybe TRBD1 (5 bases). The CDR3 totals 14 residues. CDR1 and CDR2 from the germline V gene are GTSNPN and SVGIG (reference sequence). V lost 1 base and J 2 bases, leaving 9 bases between the germline ends. The CDR3 reads CAWSAGGGNQPQHF. The DNA of the CDR3 is TGTGCCTGGAGTGCCGGGGGAGGCAATCAGCCCCAGCATTTT. Drawing the rest from reference TRBV30 and TRBJ1-5, the complete variable domain is SQTIHQWPATLVQPVGSPLSLECTVEGTSNPNLYWYRQAAGRGLQLLFYSVGIGQISSEVPQNLSASRPQDRQFILSSKKLLLSDSGFYLCAWSAGGGNQPQHFGDGTRLSIL.

This clone is a singleton in its sample. This chain links TRBV11-2 with TRBJ2-4, with 8 bases lining up with TRBD2. Germline V gene sequence: CDR1 SGHAT, CDR2 FQNNGV. The V segment lost 4 bases and the J segment 2 bases; nucleotides outside the gene matches: 4. The CDR3 totals 15 residues. DNA of the CDR3: TGTGCCAGCAGCTGGACTAGCTCCCCCAAAAACATTCAGTACTTC. It translates to CASSWTSSPKNIQYF.

The V gene is TRBV7-9, the J gene TRBJ1-4; tentative D call: TRBD1 (5 bases). This CDR3 region has 13 residues. Trimming shortened V by 1 base and J by 7 bases, and 7 bases separated the two germline ends. Germline V gene data show CDR1 as SEHNR and CDR2 as FQNEAQ (reference sequence). CDR3 sequence (DNA): TGTGCCAGCAGCTTAGTAGGGACTGAAAAACTGTTTTTT. Amino acids: CASSLVGTEKLFF.

This chain connects TRBV6-5 to TRBJ2-5, with 7 positions matching TRBD2. The CDR3 loop spans 16 amino acids. The trim removed 4 bases at V and 1 base at J, leaving 9 bases unmatched. Germline V gene lookup returns CDR1 MNHEY and CDR2 SVGAGI. CDR3 amino acids: CASSSEGLPFQETQYF. CDR3 DNA: TGTGCCAGCAGTTCCGAGGGACTACCCTTCCAAGAGACCCAGTACTTC.

This clone was detected only once. The genes are TRBV4-1 and TRBJ2-3; D remains unclear. From germline, CDR1 is MGHRA and CDR2 YSYEKL. This CDR3 comprises 14 residues. V lost 2 bases, J lost 6 bases, and 12 bases lay in between. In DNA, the CDR3 is TGCGCCAGCAGCCAATTCCTCAGTTCTGATACGCAGTATTTT. This translates into CASSQFLSSDTQYF.

The V call is TRBV7-9, the J call TRBJ2-7; 9 bases agree with TRBD1. Germline loops: CDR1 SEHNR, CDR2 FQNEAQ (reference sequence). With 5 bases clipped from V and 3 bases from J, the junction kept 5 bases outside the gene matches. CDR3 length equals 14 residues. CDR3 residues: CASSRVTGGYEQYF. For the CDR3, the DNA is TGTGCCAGCAGCCGCGTGACAGGGGGCTACGAGCAGTACTTC.